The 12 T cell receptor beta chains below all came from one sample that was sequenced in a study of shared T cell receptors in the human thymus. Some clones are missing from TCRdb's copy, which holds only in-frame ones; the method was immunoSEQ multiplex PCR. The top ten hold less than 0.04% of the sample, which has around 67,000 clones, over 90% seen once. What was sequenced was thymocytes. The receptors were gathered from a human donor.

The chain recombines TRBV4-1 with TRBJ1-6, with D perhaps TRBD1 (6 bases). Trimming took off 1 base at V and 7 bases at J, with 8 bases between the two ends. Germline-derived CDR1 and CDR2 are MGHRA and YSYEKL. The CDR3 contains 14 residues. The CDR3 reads CASSQGGQNSPLHF. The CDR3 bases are TGCGCCAGCAGCCAAGGGGGACAAAATTCACCCCTCCACTTT.

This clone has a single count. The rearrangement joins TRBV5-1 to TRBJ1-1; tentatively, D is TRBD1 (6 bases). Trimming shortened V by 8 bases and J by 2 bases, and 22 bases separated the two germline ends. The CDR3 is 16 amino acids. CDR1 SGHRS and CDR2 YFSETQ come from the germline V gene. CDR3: CASTETGGDVNTEAFF. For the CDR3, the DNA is TGCGCCAGTACGGAGACCGGGGGCGACGTCAACACTGAAGCTTTCTTT.

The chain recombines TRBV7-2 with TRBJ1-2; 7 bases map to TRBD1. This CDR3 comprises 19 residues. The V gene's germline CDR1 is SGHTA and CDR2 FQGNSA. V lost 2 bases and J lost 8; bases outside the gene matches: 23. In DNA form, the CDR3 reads TGTGCCAGCAGCTTACGAACCCCGAAAGTTCAAGGGACAGTATTCGGCTACACCTTC. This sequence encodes CASSLRTPKVQGTVFGYTF.

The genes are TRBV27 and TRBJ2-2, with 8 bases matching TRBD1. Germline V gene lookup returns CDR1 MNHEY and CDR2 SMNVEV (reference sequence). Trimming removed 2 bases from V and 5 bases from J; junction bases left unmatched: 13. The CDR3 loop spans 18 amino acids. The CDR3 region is CASSLLDPGTGRTGELFF. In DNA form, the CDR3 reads TGTGCCAGCAGTTTACTGGATCCCGGGACAGGACGTACCGGGGAGCTGTTTTTT.

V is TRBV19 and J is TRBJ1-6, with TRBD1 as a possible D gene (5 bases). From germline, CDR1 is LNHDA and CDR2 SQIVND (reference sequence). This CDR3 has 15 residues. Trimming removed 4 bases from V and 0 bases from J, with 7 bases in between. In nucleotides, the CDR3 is TGTGCCAGTAGTAGTCAGGGCTCCTATAATTCACCCCTCCACTTT. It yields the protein CASSSQGSYNSPLHF.

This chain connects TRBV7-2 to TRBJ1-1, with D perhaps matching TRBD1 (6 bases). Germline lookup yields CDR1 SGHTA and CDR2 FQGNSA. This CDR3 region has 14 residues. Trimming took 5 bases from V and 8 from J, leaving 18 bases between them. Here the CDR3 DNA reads TGTGCCAGCAGCGGTGTGGGGGGCATGGCGGAAGCTTTCTTT. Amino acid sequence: CASSGVGGMAEAFF.

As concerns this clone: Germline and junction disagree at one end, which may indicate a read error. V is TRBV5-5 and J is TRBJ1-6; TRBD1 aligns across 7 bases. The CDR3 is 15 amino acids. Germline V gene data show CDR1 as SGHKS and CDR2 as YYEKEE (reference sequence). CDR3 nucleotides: TGTGCCAGCAGCTTGGGACAGGGCAAAGTTTCACCCCTCCGCTTT. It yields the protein CASSLGQGKVSPLRF.

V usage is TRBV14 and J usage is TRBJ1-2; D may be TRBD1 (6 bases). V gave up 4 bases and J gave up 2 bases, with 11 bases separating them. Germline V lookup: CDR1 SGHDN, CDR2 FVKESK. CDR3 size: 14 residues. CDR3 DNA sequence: TGTGCCAGCAGCCGGAGGACAGAGAACTATGGCTACACCTTC. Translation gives CASSRRTENYGYTF.

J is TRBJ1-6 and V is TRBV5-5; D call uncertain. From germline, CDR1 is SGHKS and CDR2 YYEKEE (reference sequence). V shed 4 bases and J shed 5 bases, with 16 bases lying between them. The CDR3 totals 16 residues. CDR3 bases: TGTGCCAGCAGCATTGGGGTCGACGCCGATAATTCACCCCTCCACTTT. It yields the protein CASSIGVDADNSPLHF.

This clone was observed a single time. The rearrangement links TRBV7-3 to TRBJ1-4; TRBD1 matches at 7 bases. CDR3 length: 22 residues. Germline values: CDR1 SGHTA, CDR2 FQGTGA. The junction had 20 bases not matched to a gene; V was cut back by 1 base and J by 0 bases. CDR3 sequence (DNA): TGTGCCAGCAGCTTAAATCCCAGCCCCGGGACAGTAGAAAAAGCAACTAATGAAAAACTGTTTTTT. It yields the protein CASSLNPSPGTVEKATNEKLFF.

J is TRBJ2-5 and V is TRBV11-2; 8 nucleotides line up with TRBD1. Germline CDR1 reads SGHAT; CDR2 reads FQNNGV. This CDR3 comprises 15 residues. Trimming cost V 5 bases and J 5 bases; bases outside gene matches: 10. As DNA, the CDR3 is TGTGCCAGCAGCCACGACAGGGGAGTAGCGGAGACCCAGTACTTC. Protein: CASSHDRGVAETQYF.

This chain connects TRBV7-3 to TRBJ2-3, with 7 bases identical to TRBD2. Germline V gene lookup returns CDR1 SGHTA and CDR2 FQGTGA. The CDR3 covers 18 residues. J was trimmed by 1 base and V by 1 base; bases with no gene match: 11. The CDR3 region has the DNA TGTGCCAGCAGCTTAAAGGCCCTGGGGCTAGCGGGCACAGATACGCAGTATTTT. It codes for CASSLKALGLAGTDTQYF.